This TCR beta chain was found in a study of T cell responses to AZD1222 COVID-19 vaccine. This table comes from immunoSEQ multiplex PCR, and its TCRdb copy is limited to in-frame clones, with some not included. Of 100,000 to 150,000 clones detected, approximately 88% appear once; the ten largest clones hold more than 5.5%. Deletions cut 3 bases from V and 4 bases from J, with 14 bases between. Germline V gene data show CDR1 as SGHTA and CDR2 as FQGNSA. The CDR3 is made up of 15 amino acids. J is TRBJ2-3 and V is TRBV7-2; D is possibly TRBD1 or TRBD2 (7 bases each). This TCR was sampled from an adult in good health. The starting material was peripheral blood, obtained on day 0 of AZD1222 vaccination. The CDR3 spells CASSFQGGGPDTQYF. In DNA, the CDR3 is TGTGCCAGCAGCTTCCAGGGGGGGGGCCCAGATACGCAGTATTTT. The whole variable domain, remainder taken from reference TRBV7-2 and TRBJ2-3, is GAGVSQSPSNKVTEKGKDVELRCDPISGHTALYWYRQSLGQGLEFLIYFQGNSAPDKSGLPSDRFSAERTGGSVSTLTIQRTQQEDSAVYLCASSFQGGGPDTQYFGPGTRLTVL.